Each of the 30 T cell receptor beta chains below was sequenced from the same sample in a study of OX40 agonist ivuxolimab in advanced cancers. TCRdb's copy holds only in-frame clones and misses some; the assay was immunoSEQ multiplex PCR. The table lists some 83,000 clones, about 93% of them singletons, with about 6.7% in the top ten. The sequenced sample was CD4+ or CD8+ T cells sorted from blood, obtained in a trial of the OX40 agonist ivuxolimab. These receptor sequences come from an adult with an advanced solid tumor such as melanoma, head and neck, liver or kidney cancer.

The chain is built from TRBV11-2 and TRBJ1-5, with TRBD1 identical over 7 bases. Looked up from germline, CDR1 is SGHAT and CDR2 is FQNNGV. The V and J ends lost 3 bases and 4 bases, in that order; junction bases with no gene match: 6. The CDR3 covers 15 residues. The CDR3 loop reads CASSFGDSPNQPQHF. CDR3 DNA: TGTGCCAGCAGCTTCGGGGACAGCCCAAATCAGCCCCAGCATTTT.

The rearrangement joins TRBV27 to TRBJ1-1, with 7 positions matching TRBD1. V trimming: 6 bases; J trimming: 4 bases; junction bases outside the gene matches: 2. Per the germline V gene, CDR1 is MNHEY and CDR2 is SMNVEV (reference sequence). The CDR3 has 12 amino acids. The CDR3, as DNA: TGTGCCAGCAGGTCAGGGGGCACTGAAGCTTTCTTT. It specifies CASRSGGTEAFF.

The V gene is TRBV19, the J gene TRBJ1-1, with 8 bases that match TRBD1. The CDR3 is made up of 15 amino acids. V shed 3 bases, J shed 3 bases, and the junction held 6 bases outside the gene matches. Germline assignment: CDR1 LNHDA and CDR2 SQIVND (reference sequence). The DNA of the CDR3 is TGTGCCAGTAGTATTGAGGGGGACAGGCACACTGAAGCTTTCTTT. This codes for CASSIEGDRHTEAFF. Combining the CDR3 with reference TRBV19 and TRBJ1-1 gives the whole variable domain DGGITQSPKYLFRKEGQNVTLSCEQNLNHDAMYWYRQDPGQGLRLIYYSQIVNDFQKGDIAEGYSVSREKKESFPLTVTSAQKNPTAFYLCASSIEGDRHTEAFFGQGTRLTVV.

This chain links TRBV27 with TRBJ2-5; D is possibly TRBD1 or TRBD2 (6 bases each). Trimming cost V 5 bases and J 5 bases, with 12 bases left between them. This CDR3 comprises 13 residues. CDR1 is MNHEY and CDR2 is SMNVEV in the germline V gene (reference sequence). CDR3 sequence: CASSRGVRETQYF. CDR3 DNA sequence: TGTGCCAGCAGTAGGGGGGTTCGGGAGACCCAGTACTTC.

The rearrangement links TRBV29-1 to TRBJ2-2, with D unclear. Germline V gives CDR1 SQVTM, CDR2 ANQGSEA. This CDR3 comprises 11 residues. V lost 4 bases, J lost 3 bases, and 3 bases lay in between. CDR3 region: CSVADTGELFF. The CDR3 region has the DNA TGCAGCGTTGCCGACACCGGGGAGCTGTTTTTT.

The chain couples TRBV2 to TRBJ1-2; 8 bases fit TRBD1. Germline trimming cut 7 bases from V and 2 bases from J; bases unmatched to any gene: 9. The germline CDR1 and CDR2 sequences are SNHLY and FYNNEI. CDR3 length: 15 amino acids. The CDR3 DNA reads as TGTGCCAGCAAGAGCTCTCGGACAGGGAACTATGGCTACACCTTC. Translation gives CASKSSRTGNYGYTF.

The V gene is TRBV19, the J gene TRBJ1-5, with D maybe TRBD1 (5 bases). There are 14 residues in the CDR3. Between the trimmed V and J ends, which lost 10 bases and 3 bases, there was a span of 16 bases. In germline, CDR1 is LNHDA, CDR2 SQIVND (reference sequence). In DNA form, the CDR3 reads TGTGCCACCCCTGGGGGGTATGACAATCAGCCCCAGCATTTT. Protein: CATPGGYDNQPQHF.

V gene TRBV7-9 combines with J gene TRBJ1-2, with a tentative D call TRBD1 (5 bases). Trimming took 1 base from V and 7 from J, leaving 13 bases between them. Germline lookup yields CDR1 SEHNR and CDR2 FQNEAQ (reference sequence). The CDR3 sequence is 14 residues long. The CDR3 is CASSLGIGTAGYTF. The DNA for the CDR3 is TGTGCCAGCAGCTTAGGTATAGGGACGGCTGGCTACACCTTC.

The rearrangement joins TRBV9 to TRBJ2-1; D ambiguous. This CDR3 is 12 amino acids long. The germline V and J ends were trimmed by 0 bases and 9 bases, with 7 bases remaining between them. Looked up from germline, CDR1 is SGDLS and CDR2 is YYNGEE. The CDR3 DNA follows: TGTGCCAGCAGCGTAGTGGGTAGTGAGCAGTTCTTC. Translation: CASSVVGSEQFF.

This clone appeared once. CDR3 nucleotide sequence: TGTGCCAGCAGCTTGGGACAGGGAGCCAATGAGCAGTTCTTC. It is translated as CASSLGQGANEQFF. The chain has TRBV9 and TRBJ2-1, with 9 bases matching TRBD1. CDR1 is SGDLS, CDR2 YYNGEE, per germline. CDR3 size: 14 residues. The trim removed 4 bases at V and 6 bases at J, leaving 5 bases unmatched.

The V and J genes are TRBV6-5 and TRBJ2-4; D is tentatively TRBD1 or TRBD2 (6 bases each). Trimming shortened V by 2 bases and J by 10 bases, and 12 bases separated the two germline ends. CDR1 is MNHEY and CDR2 is SVGAGI in the germline V gene. CDR3 length: 13 residues. DNA of the CDR3: TGTGCCAGCAGTTACGGGGGCGCGGGAATTCAGTACTTC. It yields the protein CASSYGGAGIQYF.

The gene calls are TRBV21-1 and TRBJ2-7; no DNA check was done on the table's D call, TRBD2. TRBV21-1 is labeled a pseudogene. The CDR3 is made up of 10 amino acids. The CDR3 here is CASLSPEQYF. In DNA form, the CDR3 reads TGTGCCAGCCTATCGCCCGAGCAGTACTTC.

The V and J genes are TRBV29-1 and TRBJ2-5; 7 bases map to TRBD2. Looked up from germline, CDR1 is SQVTM and CDR2 is ANQGSEA. The CDR3 sequence is 15 residues long. Trimming removed 2 bases from V and 2 bases from J; junction bases left unmatched: 8. CDR3 sequence (DNA): TGCAGCGTTGAATTGGGAGGGGTGCTACAAGAGACCCAGTACTTC. This codes for CSVELGGVLQETQYF.

This rearrangement joins TRBV7-2 to TRBJ2-1, with 11 bases fitting TRBD2. V was pared by 4 bases and J by 4 bases, with 3 bases of the junction left unmatched. From germline, CDR1 is SGHTA and CDR2 FQGNSA. The CDR3 sequence is 15 residues long. In DNA form, the CDR3 reads TGTGCCAGCAGCTGGGGACTAGCGGAGTACAATGAGCAGTTCTTC. This sequence encodes CASSWGLAEYNEQFF.

A few counts support this clone. The conserved phenylalanine or tryptophan normally closing the CDR3 is absent here, so this likely arose from a read error. No DNA is shown, since the ends of the CDR3 on it are uncertain; the CDR3 is the one TCRdb lists. The J gene is TRBJ1-1, the V gene TRBV6-1; TRBD1 is the table's D call, not checked against the DNA. The germline V gene encodes CDR1 MNHNS and CDR2 SASEGT. The CDR3 has 11 amino acids, counting both end residues. The CDR3 loop reads CASSGRDMSGI.

The rearrangement uses TRBV5-6 and TRBJ1-1; D is unresolved. Trimming cost V 3 bases and J 1 base, with 7 bases left between them. The CDR3 has 13 amino acids. From germline, CDR1 is SGHDT and CDR2 YYEEEE. Here the CDR3 DNA reads TGTGCCAGCAGCTCGGTGGGGAACACTGAAGCTTTCTTT. Translating gives CASSSVGNTEAFF.

This chain uses TRBV5-1 with TRBJ2-7, with D possibly called TRBD1 or TRBD2 (5 bases each). The CDR3 spans 14 residues. The germline V gene has CDR1 SGHRS and CDR2 YFSETQ. The germline V and J ends were trimmed by 2 bases and 5 bases, with 14 bases remaining between them. The CDR3 spells CASSFRGASDEQYF. As DNA, the CDR3 is TGCGCCAGCAGCTTCCGGGGCGCCTCGGACGAGCAGTACTTC.

This chain connects TRBV2 to TRBJ1-2; D not resolved. Germline loops: CDR1 SNHLY, CDR2 FYNNEI. The V end was cut by 2 bases, the J end by 4 bases, with 11 bases between. The CDR3 covers 14 residues. For the CDR3, the DNA is TGTGCCAGCAGTGAAAGCCGACCTGGCTATGGCTACACCTTC. It yields the protein CASSESRPGYGYTF.

The V and J genes are TRBV19 and TRBJ2-5, with D hard to call. CDR1 and CDR2 from the germline V gene are LNHDA and SQIVND (reference sequence). V was shortened by 5 bases and J by 1 base, with 8 bases between the two germline ends. This CDR3 contains 13 residues. In DNA, the CDR3 is TGTGCCAGTAGTGGCAGCCTCCAAGAGACCCAGTACTTC. This codes for CASSGSLQETQYF.

CDR3 residues: CSVVSQVTPYNEQFF. The CDR3 region has the DNA TGCAGCGTTGTTAGTCAGGTGACTCCCTACAATGAGCAGTTCTTC. The rearrangement joins TRBV29-1 to TRBJ2-1, with D uncertain. Trimming took off 4 bases at V and 2 bases at J, with 15 bases between the two ends. The length of the CDR3 is 15 residues. Germline CDR1 and CDR2: SQVTM and ANQGSEA.

This rearrangement joins TRBV7-2 to TRBJ2-1, with 15 bases matching TRBD2. V was clipped by 4 bases and J by 4 bases; unmatched bases: 2. CDR3 size: 16 residues. The germline V gene has CDR1 SGHTA and CDR2 FQGNSA. As DNA, the CDR3 is TGTGCCAGCAGCTCCGGACTAGCGGGGGGGTACAATGAGCAGTTCTTC. This encodes CASSSGLAGGYNEQFF.

The chain has TRBV5-4 and TRBJ2-7; 7 nucleotides align to TRBD1. V dropped 4 bases and J dropped 3; count of bases not matched to a gene: 1. Germline V gene lookup returns CDR1 SGHNT and CDR2 YYREEE (reference sequence). The CDR3 covers 12 residues. CDR3 region: CASSGDSYEQYF. The CDR3 DNA reads TGTGCCAGCAGCGGGGACAGCTACGAGCAGTACTTC.

The chain joins TRBV7-8 to TRBJ2-2; possible D gene TRBD1, 5 bases. The CDR3 totals 15 residues. V was pared by 5 bases and J by 2 bases, with 12 bases between. In germline, CDR1 is SGHVS, CDR2 FQNEAQ. CDR3 DNA sequence: TGTGCCAGCAGCCCAATCACAGGAAACACCGGGGAGCTGTTTTTT. Its translation is CASSPITGNTGELFF.

The chain uses TRBV27 and TRBJ1-5, with unresolved D. The CDR3 contains 14 residues. The germline V gene encodes CDR1 MNHEY and CDR2 SMNVEV (reference sequence). The ends were cut back, 3 bases at V and 2 bases at J, with 8 bases in the middle. CDR3 in DNA: TGTGCCAGCAGTTTCGCTACCGGCAATCAGCCCCAGCATTTT. It yields the protein CASSFATGNQPQHF.

This clone was recorded once. V and J are TRBV5-4 and TRBJ1-4; possibly TRBD1 for D (6 bases). The V and J ends lost 0 bases and 3 bases respectively, with 6 bases between them. The CDR3 is 14 amino acids. In germline, CDR1 is SGHNT, CDR2 YYREEE (reference sequence). The CDR3 bases are TGTGCCAGCAGCTTGGACAGGGCTAATGAAAAACTGTTTTTT. This codes for CASSLDRANEKLFF.

This rearrangement joins TRBV4-3 to TRBJ2-2; the D gene is possibly TRBD2 (5 bases). V lost 1 base and J lost 4, with 19 bases in between. Germline lookup yields CDR1 LGHNA and CDR2 YSLEER. The CDR3 is made up of 18 amino acids. The CDR3 coding sequence is TGCGCCAGCAGCCAAGGCATTTCGGCCACTAGATTCACCGGGGAGCTGTTTTTT. Amino acids: CASSQGISATRFTGELFF.

The chain carries TRBV5-4 and TRBJ2-3; D could derive from TRBD1 or TRBD2 (5 bases each). The V and J ends lost 4 bases and 5 bases respectively, with 17 bases between them. The CDR3 length is 15 residues. Germline-derived CDR1 and CDR2 are SGHNT and YYREEE (reference sequence). CDR3 coding DNA: TGTGCCAGCAGCCATGAACTAGTGGGGGTAGATACGCAGTATTTT. As protein: CASSHELVGVDTQYF.

The J gene is TRBJ2-3, the V gene TRBV7-9; D is perhaps TRBD1 or TRBD2 (7 bases each). Germline loops: CDR1 SEHNR, CDR2 FQNEAQ (reference sequence). The V gene lost 5 bases and the J gene lost 2 bases, with 17 bases spanning the gap. The CDR3 is made up of 16 amino acids. The CDR3 sequence is CASSLRGGANTDTQYF. DNA for the CDR3: TGTGCCAGCAGCCTCAGGGGGGGCGCCAACACAGATACGCAGTATTTT.

This chain joins TRBV27 and TRBJ1-2; tentative D call: TRBD1 (5 bases). V gave up 3 bases and J gave up 7 bases, with 9 bases separating them. The CDR3 is 12 residues long. CDR1 MNHEY and CDR2 SMNVEV come from the germline V gene (reference sequence). Here the CDR3 reads CASSFGGGGYTF. The CDR3 DNA follows: TGTGCCAGCAGTTTCGGGGGAGGTGGCTACACCTTC.

This CDR3 is CASSLVVFTGELFF. The CDR3 DNA reads as TGTGCCAGCAGCTTAGTGGTGTTTACCGGGGAGCTGTTTTTT. This chain uses TRBV11-2 with TRBJ2-2; D not resolved. Looked up from germline, CDR1 is SGHAT and CDR2 is FQNNGV. This CDR3 is built from 14 residues. Trimming left V 1 base short and J 5 bases short, with 8 bases between.